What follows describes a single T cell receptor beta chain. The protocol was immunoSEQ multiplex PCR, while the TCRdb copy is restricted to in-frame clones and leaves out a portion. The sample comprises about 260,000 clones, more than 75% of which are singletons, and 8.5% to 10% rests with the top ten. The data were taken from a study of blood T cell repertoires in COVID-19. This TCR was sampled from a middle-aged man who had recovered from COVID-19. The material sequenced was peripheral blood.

The CDR3 reads CASREGDTNSPLHF. The CDR3 DNA follows: TGTGCCAGCAGGGAGGGAGATACAAATTCACCCCTCCACTTT. This rearrangement joins TRBV28 to TRBJ1-6, with unresolved D. This CDR3 has 14 residues. Trimming removed 6 bases at V and 7 bases at J, with 13 bases between. Germline V lookup: CDR1 MDHEN, CDR2 SYDVKM.